This T cell receptor (beta chain) was sequenced for a study of blood T cell repertoires in COVID-19. Overall study: Spain, Italy and the United States supplied samples that represented acute and convalescent COVID-19. T cells, B-cell-depleted T cells, or PBMCs provided the cDNA or gDNA that served as material.

Those enrolled, adults aged roughly 18 to 90 years, came from some 23 US areas. In the study's own analysis: Amplification of reference gene primers provided the estimated nucleated cell counts. The repertoire was sequenced with immunoSEQ multiplex PCR; TCRdb's copy has only in-frame clones and lacks some. The DNA gave D and trimming, while V, J and clone size come from that table. This sample carries some 270,000 clones, roughly 85% of them seen once, and the ten largest clones take around 4.5%. With 3 bases clipped from V and 4 bases from J, the junction kept 18 bases outside the gene matches. Germline CDR1 and CDR2: KGHDR and SFDVKD. The CDR3 length is 20 residues.

Sample: PBMCs or T cells enriched from blood (not recorded which). The chain recombines TRBV24-1 with TRBJ2-2, with 8 bases matching TRBD1. The receptor comes from a woman in her 30s who had recovered from COVID-19. CDR3: CATSDAVDRGFAGATGELFF. CDR3 nucleotide sequence: TGTGCCACCAGTGATGCCGTAGACAGGGGTTTTGCAGGGGCCACCGGGGAGCTGTTTTTT.